This T cell receptor (beta chain) originates from a study of T-cell memory formation after mild COVID-19. TCRdb recomputed calls from the 5' RACE reads with MiXCR, one row per CDR3 protein. This sample has roughly 110,000 distinct CDR3 sequences, with approximately 15% found just once. This CDR3 comprises 16 residues. Between the trimmed V and J ends, which lost 4 bases and 6 bases, there was a span of 19 bases. Germline CDR1 is MGHRA and CDR2 is YSYEKL. The genes are TRBV4-1 and TRBJ2-1; D perhaps matches TRBD1 (7 bases). This TCR derives from a man younger than 30 who had mild COVID-19 (a few samples of this study predate the infection). Cell type and time point are not known. Sequenced material: PBMCs or a T cell subset sorted from them (not recorded which). The CDR3 DNA is TGCGCCAGCAGCCTCCAAGCCCAGGGGGGCTGCAATGAGCAGTTCTTC. It yields the protein CASSLQAQGGCNEQFF.